The 17 T cell receptor beta chains in this list originate from one sample, sequenced in a study of chemoradiotherapy in HPV16-positive cancers. Profiling relied on immunoSEQ multiplex PCR, and the TCRdb table lists in-frame clones only, not all of them. This table has tens of thousands of clones, about 90% appearing once. Sequencing was performed on blood, taken from a patient who underwent chemoradiotherapy. These receptors were obtained from a human donor with HPV-associated anogenital cancer.

The V gene is TRBV6-1, the J gene TRBJ2-3; TRBD2 matches at 9 bases. This CDR3 contains 14 residues. In germline, CDR1 is MNHNS, CDR2 SASEGT. CDR3: CAERGSGGSDTQYF. The CDR3, as DNA: TGTGCTGAGAGGGGTAGCGGGGGATCAGATACGCAGTATTTT.

CDR3 DNA: TGTGCCAGCAGCTTTGGGACAGGGAGGACTGGAAACACCATATATTTT. Amino acid sequence: CASSFGTGRTGNTIYF. V is TRBV7-6 and J is TRBJ1-3, with TRBD1 matching 9 bases. Germline V lookup: CDR1 SGHVS, CDR2 FNYEAQ. V shed 3 bases, J shed 2 bases, and the junction held 5 bases outside the gene matches. This CDR3 region has 16 residues.

The chain combines TRBV18 with TRBJ1-5; D is ambiguous. Per germline, CDR1 KGHSH and CDR2 LQKENI. The V gene lost 2 bases and the J gene lost 5 bases, with 7 bases spanning the gap. This CDR3 spans 13 amino acids. This CDR3 is CASSPGRDQPQHF. DNA for the CDR3: TGTGCCAGCTCACCAGGGAGGGATCAGCCCCAGCATTTT.

V gene TRBV27 combines with J gene TRBJ1-5; 8 bases match TRBD1. The CDR3 contains 16 residues. The junction had 7 bases not matched to a gene; V was cut back by 3 bases and J by 3 bases. CDR1 MNHEY and CDR2 SMNVEV come from the germline V gene (reference sequence). In DNA form, the CDR3 reads TGTGCCAGCAGTTTTTCGGCGACAGGGGACAATCAGCCCCAGCATTTT. This gives the protein CASSFSATGDNQPQHF.

This chain connects TRBV7-8 to TRBJ1-5, with 7 bases fitting TRBD1. J lost 5 bases, V lost 6 bases, and 10 bases had no gene match. Germline values: CDR1 SGHVS, CDR2 FQNEAQ. The CDR3 spans 15 residues. This chain's CDR3 is CASSRYRGPDQPQHF. CDR3 nucleotides: TGTGCCAGCAGTCGTTATAGGGGGCCCGATCAGCCCCAGCATTTT.

This clone has only a few counts. The chain uses TRBV5-1 and TRBJ2-7; tentatively, D is TRBD1 or TRBD2 (5 bases each). Trimming took off 4 bases at V and 1 base at J, with 9 bases between the two ends. Per germline, CDR1 SGHRS and CDR2 YFSETQ. The CDR3 has 13 residues. The CDR3 region is CASSPGRSYEQYF. In nucleotides, the CDR3 is TGCGCCAGCAGCCCGGGACGGTCCTACGAGCAGTACTTC.

J is TRBJ1-2 and V is TRBV9; TRBD1 matches at 7 bases. V trimming: 4 bases; J trimming: 6 bases; junction bases outside the gene matches: 9. Germline CDR1 SGDLS, CDR2 YYNGEE. This CDR3 is 14 amino acids long. The CDR3 loop reads CASSPTRGQNGYTF. In nucleotides, the CDR3 is TGTGCCAGCAGCCCTACGAGGGGGCAGAATGGCTACACCTTC.

V usage is TRBV27 and J usage is TRBJ1-2; the D gene is possibly TRBD1 (5 bases). Trimming removed 6 bases from V and 4 bases from J, with 15 bases in between. In germline, CDR1 is MNHEY, CDR2 SMNVEV (reference sequence). The CDR3 length is 14 residues. In nucleotides, the CDR3 is TGTGCCAGCAGACGTCCCGGGACTAGCTATGGCTACACCTTC. Protein product: CASRRPGTSYGYTF.

The chain joins TRBV5-6 to TRBJ1-1; weak D call: TRBD1 (5 bases). The CDR3 is made up of 14 amino acids. V lost 7 bases, J lost 0 bases, and 13 bases lay in between. Per germline, CDR1 SGHDT and CDR2 YYEEEE. CDR3 DNA sequence: TGTGCCAGCCAGGGTACCCGCATGAACACTGAAGCTTTCTTT. Translation gives CASQGTRMNTEAFF.

This chain joins TRBV7-9 and TRBJ2-7; 8 nucleotides match TRBD1. This CDR3 is 14 amino acids long. CDR1 is SEHNR and CDR2 is FQNEAQ in the germline V gene (reference sequence). The junction had 7 bases not matched to a gene; V was cut back by 6 bases and J by 3 bases. CDR3 amino acids: CASSPGTGYYEQYF. The CDR3 DNA sequence: TGTGCCAGCAGTCCCGGGACAGGCTACTACGAGCAGTACTTC.

The V gene is TRBV5-8, the J gene TRBJ2-3; 9 bases agree with TRBD2. CDR1 is SGHTS and CDR2 is YDEGEE in the germline V gene. J was trimmed by 2 bases and V by 3 bases; bases with no gene match: 7. The CDR3 consists of 16 residues. CDR3 sequence (DNA): TGTGCCAGCAGCTGGGGCCTAGCGGGAATCACAGATACGCAGTATTTT. It codes for CASSWGLAGITDTQYF.

V is TRBV2 and J is TRBJ2-7; 9 bases match TRBD2. V was clipped by 7 bases and J by 3 bases; unmatched bases: 10. The germline V gene encodes CDR1 SNHLY and CDR2 FYNNEI. CDR3 length equals 15 residues. In nucleotides, the CDR3 is TGTGCCAGCAATACGGGACTAGCCTCATTCTACGAGCAGTACTTC. Translating gives CASNTGLASFYEQYF.

The V and J genes are TRBV18 and TRBJ1-4, with TRBD1 identical over 7 bases. The CDR3 has 15 residues. The V and J ends lost 2 bases and 8 bases, in that order; junction bases with no gene match: 8. Germline V gene data show CDR1 as KGHSH and CDR2 as LQKENI. The DNA of the CDR3 is TGTGCCAGCTCACCAAGGACAGGTGACGGCGAAAAACTGTTTTTT. This gives the protein CASSPRTGDGEKLFF.

The V and J genes are TRBV10-3 and TRBJ1-3; D unclear. Germline loops: CDR1 ENHRY, CDR2 SYGVKD. There are 16 residues in the CDR3. V lost 8 bases to trimming and J lost 0 bases, with 17 bases between them. The CDR3: CAIGSGRALSGNTIYF. The DNA of the CDR3 is TGTGCCATCGGGAGCGGGAGGGCTCTCTCTGGAAACACCATATATTTT.

The V gene is TRBV19, the J gene TRBJ2-5; D gene uncertain. This CDR3 has 15 residues. Looked up from germline, CDR1 is LNHDA and CDR2 is SQIVND (reference sequence). The V and J ends lost 2 bases and 2 bases respectively, with 12 bases between them. CDR3 in DNA: TGTGCCAGTAGTATAAGACCCCTCCCACAAGAGACCCAGTACTTC. Residues: CASSIRPLPQETQYF.

The chain has TRBV18 and TRBJ2-7; D gene unclear. The CDR3 covers 12 residues. Germline loops: CDR1 KGHSH, CDR2 LQKENI. V was cut by 4 bases and J by 6 bases, with 10 bases left in between. The CDR3 coding sequence is TGTGCCAGCTCACAGGCGGACGGCGAGCAGTACTTC. Translation: CASSQADGEQYF.

The chain is built from TRBV11-2 and TRBJ2-1; D unresolved. CDR1 and CDR2 from the germline V gene are SGHAT and FQNNGV. The CDR3 consists of 14 residues. Trimming took off 2 bases at V and 0 bases at J, with 5 bases between the two ends. This CDR3 reads CASSLMVSYNEQFF. CDR3 nucleotide sequence: TGTGCCAGCAGCTTAATGGTCTCCTACAATGAGCAGTTCTTC.